The T cell receptor (beta chain) described here comes from a study of a mutant IDH1 vaccine in newly diagnosed glioma. Overall study context: Vaccinations were initiated 4-6 weeks following radiotherapy alone, or were given together with temozolomide cycles. Former treatment meant radiotherapy, temozolomide, or both; the majority had gotten both.

Worth noting for this clone: The antigen remains unidentified.

Time point: week 5, during vaccination. Doses of 300 ug of mutant IDH1 20-mer peptide were given with topical imiquimod. Germline assignment: CDR1 SGDLS and CDR2 YYNGEE. V dropped 0 bases and J dropped 3 bases, with 9 bases sitting between them. The CDR3 consists of 14 residues. Measured with immunoSEQ multiplex PCR; TCRdb has only the in-frame clones, and not every one. The data hold 53,000 or so clones, with over 75% observed a single time. This chain joins TRBV9 and TRBJ2-5, with D maybe TRBD2 (5 bases). The receptor was isolated from a man aged 45-65 years with glioma. Material: PBMCs, obtained from a glioma patient whose treatment included an IDH1 peptide vaccine. The CDR3 DNA sequence: TGTGCCAGCAGCGTAGAGTCCGGGAAAGAGACCCAGTACTTC. It translates to CASSVESGKETQYF. The whole variable domain, filled in from reference TRBV9 and TRBJ2-5, reads DSGVTQTPKHLITATGQRVTLRCSPRSGDLSVYWYQQSLDQGLQFLIQYYNGEERAKGNILERFSAQQFPDLHSELNLSSLELGDSALYFCASSVESGKETQYFGPGTRLLVL.